The 23 T cell receptor beta chains below all came from one sample that was sequenced in a study of blood T cell repertoires in COVID-19. Sequencing was performed with immunoSEQ multiplex PCR; in TCRdb, only in-frame clones are kept and a portion is missing. The sample records about 150,000 clones, approximately 90% being singletons. Specimen: peripheral blood. These receptors all come from a man aged 55 to 70 with active or convalescent COVID-19.

The chain has TRBV7-9 and TRBJ2-7; 10 bases are shared with TRBD1. The junction had 7 bases not matched to a gene; V was cut back by 5 bases and J by 3 bases. Per germline, CDR1 SEHNR and CDR2 FQNEAQ (reference sequence). This CDR3 comprises 15 residues. CDR3 sequence (DNA): TGTGCCAGCAGCGGCGGGACAGGGGTCATCTACGAGCAGTACTTC. Amino acids: CASSGGTGVIYEQYF.

The chain joins TRBV27 to TRBJ1-4, with a possible D match to TRBD1 (6 bases). V was clipped by 7 bases and J by 0 bases, with 9 bases between them. Germline V lookup: CDR1 MNHEY, CDR2 SMNVEV (reference sequence). The CDR3 runs to 14 residues. DNA of the CDR3: TGTGCCAGCAAAAGACAGGCAACTAATGAAAAACTGTTTTTT. It translates to CASKRQATNEKLFF.

The chain couples TRBV3-1 (or the pseudogene TRBV3-2) to TRBJ2-3, with TRBD2 matching 8 bases. The V gene's germline CDR1 is LGHDT and CDR2 YNNKEL (reference sequence). The CDR3 has 15 amino acids. J was trimmed by 5 bases and V by 4 bases; bases with no gene match: 8. DNA of the CDR3: TGTGCCAGCAGCCCTTCCAGCGGGAGTGGAGATACGCAGTATTTT. This translates into CASSPSSGSGDTQYF.

The CDR3 protein is CSVEGDRGSYEQYF. CDR3 DNA sequence: TGCAGCGTTGAAGGGGACAGGGGCAGCTACGAGCAGTACTTC. The chain links TRBV29-1 to TRBJ2-7, with 10 bases lining up with TRBD1. The V and J ends lost 1 base and 3 bases, in that order; junction bases with no gene match: 3. Looked up from germline, CDR1 is SQVTM and CDR2 is ANQGSEA. The CDR3 is made up of 14 amino acids.

CDR3 coding DNA: TGTGCCACCAGTGATTTGCCGGGGTTAGTCGGCACCGGGGAGCTGTTTTTT. Translating gives CATSDLPGLVGTGELFF. The V call is TRBV24-1, the J call TRBJ2-2, with D perhaps matching TRBD2 (5 bases). From germline, CDR1 is KGHDR and CDR2 SFDVKD. V shed 0 bases and J shed 4 bases, with 14 bases lying between them. The CDR3 loop spans 17 amino acids.

The chain employs TRBV9 and TRBJ2-3; 8 nucleotides line up with TRBD2. The germline CDR1 and CDR2 sequences are SGDLS and YYNGEE. The trim removed 0 bases at V and 2 bases at J, leaving 2 bases unmatched. The length of the CDR3 is 15 residues. CDR3 in DNA: TGTGCCAGCAGCGTAGCTAGCGGGTTCACAGATACGCAGTATTTT. Protein product: CASSVASGFTDTQYF. Based on the CDR3 plus reference TRBV9 and TRBJ2-3, the full variable domain is DSGVTQTPKHLITATGQRVTLRCSPRSGDLSVYWYQQSLDQGLQFLIQYYNGEERAKGNILERFSAQQFPDLHSELNLSSLELGDSALYFCASSVASGFTDTQYFGPGTRLTVL.

This chain connects TRBV9 to TRBJ1-5; 8 nucleotides agree with TRBD1. Germline CDR1 SGDLS, CDR2 YYNGEE. V trimming: 4 bases; J trimming: 5 bases; junction bases outside the gene matches: 2. This CDR3 has 13 amino acids. The CDR3 sequence is CASSLDRDQPQHF. CDR3 in DNA: TGTGCCAGCAGCTTGGACAGGGATCAGCCCCAGCATTTT.

In its sample, this clone was seen once. The chain links TRBV9 to TRBJ2-1; TRBD2 matches 11 bases. The CDR3 covers 15 residues. CDR1 and CDR2 (germline): SGDLS, YYNGEE. V shed 4 bases and J 5 bases; nucleotides not matched to a gene: 5. The CDR3 protein is CASSSRLAGNNEQFF. The CDR3 nucleotides read TGTGCCAGCAGCTCCCGACTAGCGGGGAACAATGAGCAGTTCTTC.

V is TRBV6-2 or TRBV6-3 and J is TRBJ2-3, with TRBD2 identical over 8 bases. Germline-derived CDR1 and CDR2 are MNHEY and SVGEGT. There are 15 residues in the CDR3. V gave up 4 bases and J gave up 2 bases; unmatched junction bases: 5. CDR3 DNA: TGTGCCAGCAGTTGGGGCGGGGGGTCCACAGATACGCAGTATTTT. Encoded protein: CASSWGGGSTDTQYF.

V usage is TRBV7-2 and J usage is TRBJ2-7, with a tentative D call TRBD2 (5 bases). Per the germline V gene, CDR1 is SGHTA and CDR2 is FQGNSA. The CDR3 covers 15 residues. V was pared by 5 bases and J by 8 bases, with 22 bases between. In nucleotides, the CDR3 is TGTGCCAGCAGCCCCGAGGACGTAAACACCGGGAAGCAGTACTTC. Translation: CASSPEDVNTGKQYF. The entire variable domain, with the rest obtained from reference TRBV7-2 and TRBJ2-7, is as follows: GAGVSQSPSNKVTEKGKDVELRCDPISGHTALYWYRQSLGQGLEFLIYFQGNSAPDKSGLPSDRFSAERTGGSVSTLTIQRTQQEDSAVYLCASSPEDVNTGKQYFGPGTRLTVT.

In this sample, this clone turned up once. The gene calls are TRBV23-1 and TRBJ2-4, with 10 nucleotides matching TRBD1. TRBV23-1 is annotated as an ORF whose role is uncertain. The CDR3 has 20 amino acids. J gave up 0 bases and V 7 bases, and 18 bases lay outside the gene matches. The CDR3, as DNA: TGCGCCAGCAATAATGGGCCGGGACAGGGGAGAGAAAGAGCCAAAAACATTCAGTACTTC. The encoded protein is CASNNGPGQGRERAKNIQYF.

This chain joins TRBV5-6 and TRBJ2-5, with TRBD1 matching 8 bases. V was clipped by 4 bases and J by 4 bases; unmatched bases: 3. In germline, CDR1 is SGHDT, CDR2 YYEEEE. CDR3 size: 13 residues. Here the CDR3 reads CASSRDRRETQYF. CDR3 nucleotide sequence: TGTGCCAGCAGCCGGGACAGGCGAGAGACCCAGTACTTC.

This clone has a handful of counts. One end of the junction fails to match germline, which may point to a read error. The chain links TRBV25-1 to TRBJ1-1; TRBD1 is a possible D gene (6 bases). Germline CDR1 reads MGHDK; CDR2 reads SYGVNS. The CDR3 spans 13 residues. CDR3 bases: TGTGCCAGCAGCCCCAGGGGCAGAAGGGGCTACCTATTT. It encodes CASSPRGRRGYLF. The variable domain in full, with the rest retrieved from reference TRBV25-1 and TRBJ1-1, is EADIYQTPRYLVIGTGKKITLECSQTMGHDKMYWYQQDPGMELHLIHYSYGVNSTEKGDLSSESTVSRIRTEHFPLTLESARPSHTSQYLCASSPRGRRGYLFGQGTRLTVV.

The chain uses TRBV6-5 and TRBJ1-1; possible D gene TRBD1, 6 bases. Trimming removed 5 bases at V and 1 base at J, with 11 bases between. Germline V CDR1 and CDR2: MNHEY, SVGAGI. The CDR3 has 14 residues. For the CDR3, the DNA is TGTGCCAGCAGTACCAGGACAGAGAACACTGAAGCTTTCTTT. It is translated as CASSTRTENTEAFF.

The J gene is TRBJ1-1, the V gene TRBV2, with D perhaps matching TRBD1 (6 bases). CDR1 is SNHLY, CDR2 FYNNEI, per germline. CDR3 length equals 14 residues. Trimming took 7 bases from V and 1 from J, leaving 13 bases between them. The CDR3 DNA is TGTGCCAGCAATACACAGGGAGAGAACACTGAAGCTTTCTTT. Its protein is CASNTQGENTEAFF.

This clone was seen a single time. The chain is built from TRBV12-3 or TRBV12-4 and TRBJ1-2; 11 nucleotides align to TRBD1. This CDR3 spans 13 amino acids. V lost 6 bases to trimming and J lost 8 bases; unmatched junction nucleotides: 5. The CDR3 is CASRRDRGNGYTF. CDR3 nucleotides: TGTGCCAGCAGAAGGGACAGGGGGAACGGCTACACCTTC.

V usage is TRBV9 and J usage is TRBJ2-1, with D possibly matching TRBD2 (5 bases). The V gene's germline CDR1 is SGDLS and CDR2 YYNGEE. V lost 0 bases and J 9 bases, leaving 10 bases between the germline ends. The CDR3 covers 13 residues. The CDR3 coding sequence is TGTGCCAGCAGCGTAGGAGGGTCGGCTGAGCAGTTCTTC. Translation gives CASSVGGSAEQFF.

The chain couples TRBV6-2 or TRBV6-3 to TRBJ1-4, with TRBD1 matching 9 bases. The V gene's germline CDR1 is MNHEY and CDR2 SVGEGT. CDR3 length equals 14 residues. V trimming: 6 bases; J trimming: 8 bases; junction bases outside the gene matches: 7. CDR3 sequence reads: CASSRTGEMEKLFF. Here the CDR3 DNA reads TGTGCCAGCAGCCGGACAGGGGAGATGGAAAAACTGTTTTTT.

The rearrangement joins TRBV30 to TRBJ1-3; 7 bases match TRBD1. The V segment lost 0 bases and the J segment 0 bases; nucleotides outside the gene matches: 5. The CDR3 totals 16 residues. The germline V gene encodes CDR1 GTSNPN and CDR2 SVGIG (reference sequence). The CDR3 loop is CAWSVSGQISGNTIYF. Written as DNA, the CDR3 is TGTGCCTGGAGTGTCTCGGGACAGATCTCTGGAAACACCATATATTTT.

The J gene is TRBJ1-4, the V gene TRBV5-1, with D tentatively TRBD1 (5 bases). The CDR3 is made up of 15 amino acids. The V and J ends lost 4 bases and 7 bases respectively, with 17 bases between them. Germline V gene lookup returns CDR1 SGHRS and CDR2 YFSETQ. The CDR3 region is CASSPSPTGGEKLFF. In DNA form, the CDR3 reads TGCGCCAGCAGCCCCTCCCCAACCGGGGGTGAAAAACTGTTTTTT.

This sequence joins TRBV9 and TRBJ2-7; D remains ambiguous. The germline V and J ends were trimmed by 0 bases and 7 bases, with 14 bases remaining between them. Germline V CDR1 and CDR2: SGDLS, YYNGEE. The CDR3 has 14 amino acids. The CDR3 reads CASSVDPGTLEQYF. In DNA, the CDR3 is TGTGCCAGCAGCGTAGATCCAGGTACGCTTGAGCAGTACTTC.

The chain combines TRBV10-3 with TRBJ1-1, with D possibly TRBD1 on 5 matching bases. With 11 bases removed from V and 1 base from J, the gap between germline ends came to 14 bases. The CDR3 consists of 13 residues. Germline V CDR1 and CDR2: ENHRY, SYGVKD. The CDR3: CAASGLTNTEAFF. CDR3 coding DNA: TGTGCCGCCTCGGGACTTACGAACACTGAAGCTTTCTTT.

This clone was recorded once. This rearrangement joins TRBV28 to TRBJ1-2; D possibly corresponds to TRBD1 (5 bases). V shed 5 bases and J shed 3 bases, with 16 bases lying between them. The germline V gene encodes CDR1 MDHEN and CDR2 SYDVKM. This CDR3 spans 15 amino acids. The DNA for the CDR3 is TGTGCCAGCAGTACCCCGTCGGGGGGTGACTATGGCTACACCTTC. It specifies CASSTPSGGDYGYTF.